This T cell receptor beta chain is from a study of CDR3 diversity in severe acne. TCRdb analysed the PCR reads with MiXCR anew, one entry per CDR3 protein. The profile shows more than 80,000 distinct CDR3 sequences, 45% to 50% of them singletons. Sequencing used blood. This sequence was found in a male donor with severe acne vulgaris.

The CDR3 DNA reads TGTGCCAGCAGTGATCCCTTTCCATGGACAGGGGGCGAGCCCCACAATGAGCAGTTCTTC. Protein product: CASSDPFPWTGGEPHNEQFF. The rearrangement links TRBV25-1 to TRBJ2-1; 11 bases are a match to TRBD1. The V gene's germline CDR1 is MGHDK and CDR2 SYGVNS. The CDR3 loop spans 20 amino acids. V lost 3 bases to trimming and J lost 5 bases; unmatched junction nucleotides: 18.